A single sample is the source of the 5 T cell receptor beta chains below, sequenced in a study of human T cells and chemical hapten exposure. TCRdb fed the RACE reads into MiXCR, producing one record per CDR3 protein. The sample carries roughly 50,000 distinct CDR3 sequences, over 9.5% recorded once. Regarding time point: patch test 2, 6 weeks after DPC sensitization. Sample treatment: therapeutic diphenylcyclopropenone sensitization with weekly scalp DPC. Sequenced material: whole blood, taken in connection with sensitization to the hapten diphenylcyclopropenone (DPC). These TCRs come from a woman in her fifties or sixties with alopecia areata. Some clones in this sample may be carry-over from other donors' samples.

This clonotype was picked up many times. V and J are TRBV6-5 and TRBJ2-5; TRBD2 aligns across 8 bases. The germline V gene has CDR1 MNHEY and CDR2 SVGAGI. CDR3 length: 14 residues. Losses at the gene ends were 5 bases for V and 5 bases for J; bases not matched to a gene: 7. For the CDR3, the DNA is TGTGCCAGCAGTAAAACTAGCGGTCGGGAGACCCAGTACTTC. It encodes CASSKTSGRETQYF.

Notes on this clonotype: Just one base apart from a much larger clone, this may be a read error. The chain uses TRBV7-2 and TRBJ1-1; D ambiguous. The V end lost 4 bases, the J end lost 0 bases, and 6 bases lay between the germline ends. Germline lookup yields CDR1 SGHTA and CDR2 FQGNSA. This CDR3 comprises 13 residues. This CDR3 is CASSSPLNTEAFF. Here the CDR3 DNA reads TGTGCCAGCAGCTCCCCGTTGAACACTGAAGCTTTCTTT.

The chain has TRBV9 and TRBJ1-1; no reliable D call. The CDR3 extends over 13 amino acids. CDR1 and CDR2 from the germline V gene are SGDLS and YYNGEE. Trimming cost V 5 bases and J 1 base, with 9 bases left between them. The CDR3 region is CASSGNTNTEAFF. The CDR3 DNA reads TGTGCCAGCAGTGGCAACACGAACACTGAAGCTTTCTTT.

This clonotype was observed a handful of times. This chain joins TRBV6-2 or TRBV6-3 and TRBJ1-2, with 11 bases that match TRBD1. This CDR3 has 13 amino acids. Germline V lookup: CDR1 MNHEY, CDR2 SVGEGT. Trimming cost V 11 bases and J 4 bases; bases outside gene matches: 6. The CDR3 coding sequence is TGTGCCGCCCGGGACAGGGGGGTCTATGGCTACACCTTC. Protein: CAARDRGVYGYTF.

This clonotype was seen repeatedly, ten times or more. The V call is TRBV28, the J call TRBJ1-1; D gene uncertain. V was pared by 7 bases and J by 10 bases, with 13 bases between. The V gene's germline CDR1 is MDHEN and CDR2 SYDVKM. There are 11 residues in the CDR3. The CDR3 DNA sequence: TGTGCCAGCACCGGTCGGGTGGCAGCTTTCTTT. Protein product: CASTGRVAAFF.